What follows are 30 T cell receptor beta chains derived from one specimen sequenced in a study of naive and memory T cell subsets. Findings of the study overall: Possibly reflecting memory cells re-expressing CD45RA, a few larger clonotypes occurred in naive repertoires, especially CD8.

Two oligonucleotides, mixed equimolar, formed the beta constant-region primer covering TRBC1 and TRBC2. Nested alpha and beta constant-region primers with the SP2 primer drove four PCR rounds on ligated cDNA. TCRdb reanalysed the UMI-ligation and nested PCR reads using MiXCR and keeps one entry per CDR3 protein. Of under 150,000 distinct CDR3 sequences listed, approximately 20% are singletons. These TCRs are of unknown antigen specificity. The sequenced sample consisted of naive CD8+ T cells from blood. The receptor source for this set is a human donor in good health.

The chain recombines TRBV7-9 with TRBJ2-1, with D perhaps matching TRBD1 or TRBD2 (5 bases each). CDR1 is SEHNR and CDR2 is FQNEAQ in the germline V gene (reference sequence). This CDR3 spans 14 amino acids. The V gene lost 1 base and the J gene lost 9 bases, with 13 bases spanning the gap. CDR3 protein: CASSLERRDLEQFF. CDR3 in DNA: TGTGCCAGCAGCTTAGAGAGAAGGGACCTTGAGCAGTTCTTC.

This clonotype was detected only a few times. This rearrangement joins TRBV7-8 to TRBJ2-7, with D possibly being TRBD1 or TRBD2 (6 bases each). The CDR3 sequence is 15 residues long. The V and J ends lost 4 bases and 4 bases respectively, with 17 bases between them. CDR1 and CDR2 (germline): SGHVS, FQNEAQ. CDR3 DNA sequence: TGTGCCAGCAGCTCTCCTCGGGGGCAGGGTTACGAGCAGTACTTC. Encoded protein: CASSSPRGQGYEQYF.

The table lists this clonotype with a few counts. This chain links TRBV4-2 with TRBJ1-5; no clear D gene. The germline gives CDR1 LGHNA, CDR2 YNFKEQ. The CDR3 is made up of 17 amino acids. Trimming cost V 0 bases and J 0 bases, with 12 bases left between them. The CDR3 DNA reads TGTGCCAGCAGCCAAGACCCCGTCGGGTATAGCAATCAGCCCCAGCATTTT. It encodes CASSQDPVGYSNQPQHF.

The chain joins TRBV24-1 to TRBJ2-1; a weak D match, TRBD1 (5 bases). The V and J ends lost 0 bases and 10 bases respectively, with 9 bases between them. CDR1 and CDR2 from the germline V gene are KGHDR and SFDVKD. The CDR3 totals 13 residues. CDR3 loop: CATSDLVGREQFF. The CDR3 DNA sequence: TGTGCCACCAGTGATTTGGTGGGGCGGGAGCAGTTCTTC.

This clonotype was seen ten or more times. The chain couples TRBV6-5 to TRBJ1-2; 8 bases align to TRBD1. V dropped 2 bases and J dropped 8; count of bases not matched to a gene: 7. The CDR3 is 14 residues long. Germline V CDR1 and CDR2: MNHEY, SVGAGI. CDR3 in amino acids: CASSYTGQGGGYTF. The CDR3 DNA reads as TGTGCCAGCAGTTACACAGGACAGGGCGGCGGCTACACCTTC.

This clonotype was counted between two and nine times. The chain is built from TRBV12-3 or TRBV12-4 and TRBJ2-7, with 7 bases matching TRBD2. The V and J ends lost 3 bases and 6 bases, in that order; junction bases with no gene match: 2. The CDR3 contains 12 residues. This CDR3 reads CASSFGGFEQYF. The CDR3 nucleotides read TGTGCCAGCAGTTTCGGGGGGTTCGAGCAGTACTTC.

This clonotype was counted between two and nine times. This chain links TRBV6-5 with TRBJ2-7; possibly TRBD2 for D (6 bases). V was shortened by 0 bases and J by 6 bases, with 12 bases between the two germline ends. This CDR3 is 14 amino acids long. Looked up from germline, CDR1 is MNHEY and CDR2 is SVGAGI. This CDR3 reads CASSYSGKGGEQYF. CDR3 nucleotides: TGTGCCAGCAGTTACTCAGGGAAGGGAGGCGAGCAGTACTTC.

V usage is TRBV29-1 and J usage is TRBJ1-1, with D possibly being TRBD1 (5 bases). Germline-derived CDR1 and CDR2 are SQVTM and ANQGSEA. V lost 4 bases to trimming and J lost 4 bases, with 10 bases between them. CDR3 length: 12 residues. The CDR3 here is CSVGTGPTEAFF. CDR3 DNA: TGCAGCGTTGGAACAGGTCCCACTGAAGCTTTCTTT.

The chain employs TRBV2 and TRBJ2-1, with TRBD1 matching 8 bases. V lost 6 bases to trimming and J lost 3 bases; unmatched junction nucleotides: 13. Per the germline V gene, CDR1 is SNHLY and CDR2 is FYNNEI. CDR3 length equals 17 residues. This CDR3 reads CASRTPRDRSLYNEQFF. In nucleotides, the CDR3 is TGTGCCAGCAGAACCCCCCGGGACAGGTCCCTCTACAATGAGCAGTTCTTC.

The rearrangement joins TRBV20-1 to TRBJ2-7; 9 bases are shared with TRBD1. V lost 3 bases and J lost 11; bases outside the gene matches: 14. CDR1 is DFQATT and CDR2 is SNEGSKA in the germline V gene (reference sequence). This CDR3 is built from 14 residues. CDR3 bases: TGCAGTGCTAGCTCCGGGACAGGGAGGCCCCGCGAGTACTTC. Amino acid sequence: CSASSGTGRPREYF.

The V and J genes are TRBV27 and TRBJ2-7; 14 bases are shared with TRBD2. Per germline, CDR1 MNHEY and CDR2 SMNVEV (reference sequence). Trimming took 5 bases from V and 11 from J; bases not matched to a gene: 11. The CDR3 totals 15 residues. CDR3 nucleotides: TGTGCCAGCAGTATGGGGACTAGCGGGAGTAGGATAGAGTACTTC. Translated, it gives CASSMGTSGSRIEYF.

This clonotype showed up just a few times. The genes are TRBV28 and TRBJ2-5; 9 bases agree with TRBD2. From germline, CDR1 is MDHEN and CDR2 SYDVKM. This CDR3 region has 19 residues. Trimming removed 5 bases from V and 0 bases from J; junction bases left unmatched: 16. The CDR3 nucleotides read TGTGCCAGCAGTGGTGGTTCCCTAGCGGGGAACACCGACCAAGAGACCCAGTACTTC. It yields the protein CASSGGSLAGNTDQETQYF. The whole variable domain, filled in from reference TRBV28 and TRBJ2-5, reads DVKVTQSSRYLVKRTGEKVFLECVQDMDHENMFWYRQDPGLGLRLIYFSYDVKMKEKGDIPEGYSVSREKKERFSLILESASTNQTSMYLCASSGGSLAGNTDQETQYFGPGTRLLVL.

This clonotype was counted a few times. The chain is built from TRBV6-5 and TRBJ2-1; the match to TRBD1 covers 10 bases. V dropped 6 bases and J dropped 8; count of bases not matched to a gene: 10. The CDR3 length is 15 residues. Germline loops: CDR1 MNHEY, CDR2 SVGAGI. DNA of the CDR3: TGTGCCAGCAGAACACCGGGACAGGGGTTCTATGAGCAGTTCTTC. Protein sequence: CASRTPGQGFYEQFF.

J is TRBJ2-1 and V is TRBV11-1; 12 nucleotides match TRBD2. From germline, CDR1 is SGHAT and CDR2 FQDESV (reference sequence). The CDR3 is made up of 17 amino acids. The V and J ends lost 5 bases and 3 bases, in that order; junction bases with no gene match: 8. The CDR3 loop is CASSLRTSGDLYNEQFF. In nucleotides, the CDR3 is TGTGCCAGCAGCCTCCGGACTAGCGGGGACCTCTACAATGAGCAGTTCTTC.

The chain employs TRBV7-9 and TRBJ2-2; the match to TRBD2 covers 11 bases. After removal of 11 bases from V and 6 bases from J, the junction contained 11 bases not matched to a gene. The CDR3 spans 15 residues. CDR1 and CDR2 from the germline V gene are SEHNR and FQNEAQ (reference sequence). Here the CDR3 DNA reads TGTGCCGCCCCCGAGACTAGCGGGATTCCCGGGGAGCTGTTTTTT. This gives the protein CAAPETSGIPGELFF.

This clonotype has only a few counts. This chain uses TRBV29-1 with TRBJ2-7; no definite D call. Trimming took 4 bases from V and 4 from J, leaving 14 bases between them. The CDR3 has 13 residues. CDR1 is SQVTM, CDR2 ANQGSEA, per germline. CDR3 residues: CSVAGPTVYEQYF. CDR3 coding DNA: TGCAGCGTTGCCGGACCAACAGTGTACGAGCAGTACTTC.

This clonotype was seen a handful of times. The chain uses TRBV7-9 and TRBJ2-2, with 8 nucleotides matching TRBD1. Germline CDR1 is SEHNR and CDR2 is FQNEAQ (reference sequence). CDR3 length: 16 residues. Unmatched junction bases numbered 10, after V lost 5 bases and J lost 5 bases. The CDR3 reads CASSQPGGERTGELFF. The CDR3 DNA is TGTGCCAGCAGCCAGCCAGGGGGCGAGAGAACCGGGGAGCTGTTTTTT.

The rearrangement uses TRBV20-1 and TRBJ2-1; D gene unclear. CDR3 length: 11 residues. V was clipped by 7 bases and J by 7 bases, with 11 bases between them. Germline assignment: CDR1 DFQATT and CDR2 SNEGSKA (reference sequence). The CDR3: CSGSETNEQFF. The CDR3 nucleotides are TGCAGTGGGTCCGAGACGAATGAGCAGTTCTTC.

V gene TRBV19 combines with J gene TRBJ1-1, with D unresolved. Trimming shortened V by 5 bases and J by 4 bases, and 14 bases separated the two germline ends. This CDR3 has 14 amino acids. The germline CDR1 and CDR2 sequences are LNHDA and SQIVND (reference sequence). Here the CDR3 reads CASSPYEASTEAFF. CDR3 coding DNA: TGTGCCAGTAGTCCGTACGAGGCTAGCACTGAAGCTTTCTTT.

The V call is TRBV29-1, the J call TRBJ2-1; TRBD1 is a possible D gene (5 bases). Germline assignment: CDR1 SQVTM and CDR2 ANQGSEA. Deletions cut 1 base from V and 5 bases from J, with 12 bases between. There are 14 residues in the CDR3. In DNA, the CDR3 is TGCAGCGTTGAAGGAAAGGGGTATGACAATGAGCAGTTCTTC. Translated, it gives CSVEGKGYDNEQFF.

The CDR3 region is CASSLSGSPNEQFF. The CDR3 nucleotides read TGTGCCAGCAGCCTGAGCGGGAGCCCTAATGAGCAGTTCTTC. This chain connects TRBV7-3 to TRBJ2-1, with 8 positions matching TRBD2. J gave up 7 bases and V 5 bases, and 7 bases lay outside the gene matches. The CDR3 extends over 14 amino acids. CDR1 and CDR2 (germline): SGHTA, FQGTGA.

This clonotype was found a few times. The chain uses TRBV24-1 and TRBJ1-3, with no clear D. The CDR3 spans 12 residues. Germline-derived CDR1 and CDR2 are KGHDR and SFDVKD. CDR3 region: CATVDSGNTIYF. The DNA for the CDR3 is TGTGCTACAGTAGACTCTGGAAACACCATATATTTT.

The chain combines TRBV2 with TRBJ2-1, with 13 bases matching TRBD2. Germline CDR1 SNHLY, CDR2 FYNNEI. The junction had 15 bases not matched to a gene; V was cut back by 11 bases and J by 8 bases. The CDR3 length is 16 residues. The CDR3 spells CAEGVLAGGPGDEQFF. CDR3 DNA sequence: TGTGCCGAGGGGGTACTAGCGGGAGGGCCCGGGGATGAGCAGTTCTTC. Complete variable domain (other parts from reference TRBV2 and TRBJ2-1): EPEVTQTPSHQVTQMGQEVILRCVPISNHLYFYWYRQILGQKVEFLVSFYNNEISEKSEIFDDQFSVERPDGSNFTLKIRSTKLEDSAMYFCAEGVLAGGPGDEQFFGPGTRLTVL.

This clonotype was counted ten times or more. The J gene is TRBJ2-3, the V gene TRBV28; 9 nucleotides align to TRBD2. The germline CDR1 and CDR2 sequences are MDHEN and SYDVKM. The CDR3 has 16 residues. V lost 2 bases and J lost 1; bases outside the gene matches: 4. DNA of the CDR3: TGTGCCAGCAGTTTACTGCGGGAGGGACGCACAGATACGCAGTATTTT. Residues: CASSLLREGRTDTQYF.

V and J are TRBV3-1 and TRBJ2-1, with D perhaps matching TRBD1 (5 bases). This CDR3 comprises 13 residues. The V and J ends lost 0 bases and 8 bases respectively, with 8 bases between them. Germline-derived CDR1 and CDR2 are LGHDT and YNNKEL (reference sequence). The CDR3 sequence is CASSQDQGDEQFF. In DNA, the CDR3 is TGTGCCAGCAGCCAAGATCAAGGGGATGAGCAGTTCTTC.

This clonotype has only a few counts. The chain couples TRBV4-1 to TRBJ1-5; D not resolved. CDR1 is MGHRA and CDR2 is YSYEKL in the germline V gene. The V end was cut by 4 bases, the J end by 1 base, with 14 bases between. This CDR3 is 16 amino acids long. CDR3 residues: CASSRVTEASNQPQHF. The DNA for the CDR3 is TGCGCCAGCAGCCGTGTAACAGAGGCAAGCAATCAGCCCCAGCATTTT.

The J gene is TRBJ2-2, the V gene TRBV14; TRBD1 agrees at 8 bases. V dropped 8 bases and J dropped 3; count of bases not matched to a gene: 11. The CDR3 runs to 16 residues. Germline CDR1 is SGHDN and CDR2 is FVKESK. CDR3 amino acids: CASSARDRLYTGELFF. CDR3 nucleotide sequence: TGTGCCAGCTCGGCCCGGGACAGGCTGTACACCGGGGAGCTGTTTTTT.

The sample holds one count of this clonotype. This chain links TRBV7-2 with TRBJ2-1; tentatively, D is TRBD2 (6 bases). Per the germline V gene, CDR1 is SGHTA and CDR2 is FQGNSA. The germline V and J ends were trimmed by 4 bases and 7 bases, with 14 bases remaining between them. The CDR3 length is 14 residues. The CDR3 loop reads CASSSGTPDNEQFF. The CDR3 DNA is TGTGCCAGCAGCTCCGGGACTCCGGATAATGAGCAGTTCTTC.

Here the CDR3 DNA reads TGCAGCGTTGTCAGAAGCGGTGTAGCCAAAAACATTCAGTACTTC. Translation gives CSVVRSGVAKNIQYF. This sequence joins TRBV29-1 and TRBJ2-4; D is possibly TRBD2 (5 bases). Germline assignment: CDR1 SQVTM and CDR2 ANQGSEA. This CDR3 has 15 residues. V lost 4 bases, J lost 0 bases, and 13 bases lay in between.

The chain uses TRBV12-3 or TRBV12-4 and TRBJ2-6; 8 bases are a match to TRBD1. V dropped 2 bases and J dropped 0; count of bases not matched to a gene: 6. The CDR3 runs 18 residues. The DNA for the CDR3 is TGTGCCAGCAGTTTACACCCAGGGGGCGTCTCTGGGGCCAACGTCCTGACTTTC. As protein: CASSLHPGGVSGANVLTF.